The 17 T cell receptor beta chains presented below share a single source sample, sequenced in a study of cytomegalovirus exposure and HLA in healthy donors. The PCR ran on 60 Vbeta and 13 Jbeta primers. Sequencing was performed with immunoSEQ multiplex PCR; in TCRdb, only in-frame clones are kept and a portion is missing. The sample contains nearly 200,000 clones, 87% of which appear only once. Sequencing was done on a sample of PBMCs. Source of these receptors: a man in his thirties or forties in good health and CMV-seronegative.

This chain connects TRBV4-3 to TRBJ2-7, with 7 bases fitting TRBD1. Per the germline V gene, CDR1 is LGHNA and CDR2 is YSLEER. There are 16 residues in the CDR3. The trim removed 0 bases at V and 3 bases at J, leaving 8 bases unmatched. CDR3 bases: TGCGCCAGCAGCCAAGATCCCGGGACAGCCCGCTACGAGCAGTACTTC. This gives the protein CASSQDPGTARYEQYF.

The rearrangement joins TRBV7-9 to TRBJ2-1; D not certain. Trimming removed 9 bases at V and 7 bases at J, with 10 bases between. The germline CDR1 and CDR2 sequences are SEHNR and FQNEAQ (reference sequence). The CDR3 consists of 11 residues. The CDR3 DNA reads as TGTGCCAGTGGGCGAGAAAATGAGCAGTTCTTC. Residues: CASGRENEQFF.

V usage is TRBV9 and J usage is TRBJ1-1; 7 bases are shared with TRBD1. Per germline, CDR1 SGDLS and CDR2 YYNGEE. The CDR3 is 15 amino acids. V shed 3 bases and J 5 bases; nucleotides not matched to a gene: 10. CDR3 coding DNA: TGTGCCAGCAGCGCGAAGGGGGCGAGAGGTACTGAAGCTTTCTTT. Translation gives CASSAKGARGTEAFF.

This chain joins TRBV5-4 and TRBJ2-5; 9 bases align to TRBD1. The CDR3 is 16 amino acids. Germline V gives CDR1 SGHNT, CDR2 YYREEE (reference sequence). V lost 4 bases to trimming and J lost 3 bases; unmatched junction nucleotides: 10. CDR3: CASSPPPRTGEETQYF. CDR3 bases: TGTGCCAGCAGCCCACCGCCCCGGACAGGGGAAGAGACCCAGTACTTC.

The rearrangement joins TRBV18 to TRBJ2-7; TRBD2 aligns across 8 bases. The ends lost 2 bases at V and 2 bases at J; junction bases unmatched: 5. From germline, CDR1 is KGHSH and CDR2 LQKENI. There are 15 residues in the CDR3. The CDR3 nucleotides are TGTGCCAGCTCACCAAGGCGGGGGGAGACCTACGAGCAGTACTTC. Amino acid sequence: CASSPRRGETYEQYF.

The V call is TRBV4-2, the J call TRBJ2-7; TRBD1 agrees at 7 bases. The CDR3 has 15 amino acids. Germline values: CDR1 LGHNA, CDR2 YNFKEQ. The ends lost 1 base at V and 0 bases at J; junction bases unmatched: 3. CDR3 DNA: TGTGCCAGCAGCCAAGGGGGACAGAGCTCCTACGAGCAGTACTTC. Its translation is CASSQGGQSSYEQYF.

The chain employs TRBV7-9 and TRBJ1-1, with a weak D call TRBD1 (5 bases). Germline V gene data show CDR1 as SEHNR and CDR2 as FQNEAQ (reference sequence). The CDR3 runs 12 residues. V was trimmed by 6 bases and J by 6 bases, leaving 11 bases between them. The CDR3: CASRGQSAEAFF. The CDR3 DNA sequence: TGTGCCAGCAGAGGACAATCGGCTGAAGCTTTCTTT. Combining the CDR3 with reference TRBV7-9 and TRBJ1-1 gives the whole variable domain DTGVSQNPRHKITKRGQNVTFRCDPISEHNRLYWYRQTLGQGPEFLTYFQNEAQLEKSRLLSDRFSAERPKGSFSTLEIQRTEQGDSAMYLCASRGQSAEAFFGQGTRLTVV.

The CDR3 nucleotides are TGTGCCAGCAGCTTAGCCCCGACGGGACAGGGTTTCATCGAGCAGTACTTC. Translation gives CASSLAPTGQGFIEQYF. The V and J genes are TRBV7-8 and TRBJ2-7; 9 nucleotides match TRBD1. Germline trimming cut 0 bases from V and 6 bases from J; bases unmatched to any gene: 12. CDR3 size: 17 residues. The germline CDR1 and CDR2 sequences are SGHVS and FQNEAQ.

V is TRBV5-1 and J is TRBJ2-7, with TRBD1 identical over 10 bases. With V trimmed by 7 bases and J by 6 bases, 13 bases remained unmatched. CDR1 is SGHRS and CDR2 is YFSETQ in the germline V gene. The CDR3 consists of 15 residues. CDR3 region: CASQKSGTGAVEQYF. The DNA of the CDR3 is TGCGCCAGCCAAAAGTCCGGGACAGGGGCGGTCGAGCAGTACTTC.

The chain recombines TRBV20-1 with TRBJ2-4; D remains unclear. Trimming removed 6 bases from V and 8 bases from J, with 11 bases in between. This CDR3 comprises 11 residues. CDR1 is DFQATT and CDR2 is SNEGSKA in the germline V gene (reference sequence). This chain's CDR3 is CSASHVDIQYF. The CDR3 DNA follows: TGCAGTGCAAGCCACGTGGACATTCAGTACTTC.

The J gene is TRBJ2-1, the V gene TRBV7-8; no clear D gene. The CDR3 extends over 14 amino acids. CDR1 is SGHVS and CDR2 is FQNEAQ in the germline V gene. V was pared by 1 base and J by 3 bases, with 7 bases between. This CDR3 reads CASSLVQLYNEQFF. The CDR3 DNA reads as TGTGCCAGCAGCTTAGTACAGCTCTACAATGAGCAGTTCTTC.

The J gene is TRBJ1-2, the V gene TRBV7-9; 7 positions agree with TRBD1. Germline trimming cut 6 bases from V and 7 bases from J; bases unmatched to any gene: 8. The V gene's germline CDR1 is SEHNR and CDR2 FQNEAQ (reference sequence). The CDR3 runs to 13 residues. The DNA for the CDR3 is TGTGCCAGCAGTTTGTATGCAGGGGGTGGCTACACCTTC. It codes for CASSLYAGGGYTF.

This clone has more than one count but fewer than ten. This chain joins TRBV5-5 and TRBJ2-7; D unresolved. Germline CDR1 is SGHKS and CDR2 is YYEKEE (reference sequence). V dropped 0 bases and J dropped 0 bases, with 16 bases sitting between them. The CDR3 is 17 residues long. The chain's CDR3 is CASSLDPTLLRSYEQYF. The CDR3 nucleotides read TGTGCCAGCAGCTTGGACCCTACCCTTCTCCGCTCCTACGAGCAGTACTTC. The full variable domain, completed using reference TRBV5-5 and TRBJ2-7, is DAGVTQSPTHLIKTRGQQVTLRCSPISGHKSVSWYQQVLGQGPQFIFQYYEKEERGRGNFPDRFSARQFPNYSSELNVNALLLGDSALYLCASSLDPTLLRSYEQYFGPGTRLTVT.

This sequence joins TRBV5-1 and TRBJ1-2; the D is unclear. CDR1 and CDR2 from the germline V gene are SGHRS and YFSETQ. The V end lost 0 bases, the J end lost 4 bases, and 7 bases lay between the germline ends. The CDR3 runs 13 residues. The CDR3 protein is CASSLGRAYGYTF. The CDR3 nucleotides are TGCGCCAGCAGCTTGGGGAGGGCCTATGGCTACACCTTC.

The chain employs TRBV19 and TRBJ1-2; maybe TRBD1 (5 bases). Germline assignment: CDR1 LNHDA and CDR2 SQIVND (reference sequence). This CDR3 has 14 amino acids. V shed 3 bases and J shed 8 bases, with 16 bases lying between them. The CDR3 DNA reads TGTGCCAGTAGTATGTCGGGGGGAGCCGAGGGCTACACCTTC. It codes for CASSMSGGAEGYTF.

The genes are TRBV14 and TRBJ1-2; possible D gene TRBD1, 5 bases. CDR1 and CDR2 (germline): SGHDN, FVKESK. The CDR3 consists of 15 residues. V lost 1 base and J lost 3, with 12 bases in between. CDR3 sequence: CASSQGDGRDYGYTF. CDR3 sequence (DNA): TGTGCCAGCAGCCAAGGGGACGGGAGGGACTATGGCTACACCTTC.

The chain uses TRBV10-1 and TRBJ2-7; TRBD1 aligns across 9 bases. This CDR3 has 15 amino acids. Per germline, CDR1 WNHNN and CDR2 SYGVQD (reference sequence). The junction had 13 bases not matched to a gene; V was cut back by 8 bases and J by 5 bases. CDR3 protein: CASSTGGTGLNEQYF. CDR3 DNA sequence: TGCGCCAGCTCTACAGGAGGGACAGGGCTGAACGAGCAGTACTTC.